The 26 T cell receptor beta chains listed next were all sequenced from one sample in a study of a mutant IDH1 vaccine in newly diagnosed glioma. What these receptors recognize is not known. Time point denoted: week 5, during vaccination. With topical imiquimod, each dose of the vaccine consisted of 300 ug of mutant IDH1 20-mer peptide. Assay used: immunoSEQ multiplex PCR; TCRdb lists only in-frame clones, some missing. The table lists 75,000 to 85,000 clones, 91% of them singletons. The sequences come from PBMCs, collected from a glioma patient whose treatment included an IDH1 peptide vaccine. These receptors were obtained from a woman aged 45-60 years with glioma.

V usage is TRBV5-1 and J usage is TRBJ2-5; 7 nucleotides line up with TRBD2. With the DNA end fitting TRBJ2-7 better, the J assignment may be wrong. The CDR3 consists of 12 residues. Looked up from germline, CDR1 is SGHRS and CDR2 is YFSETQ. CDR3 nucleotides: TGCGCCAGCAGCCGGGACTACTACGAGCAGTACTTC. Translating gives CASSRDYYEQYF.

This clone showed up just once. The chain is built from TRBV9 and TRBJ2-2; 12 bases line up with TRBD2. This CDR3 has 16 residues. In germline, CDR1 is SGDLS, CDR2 YYNGEE. The trim removed 4 bases at V and 4 bases at J, leaving 5 bases unmatched. CDR3 in amino acids: CASSIGLAGTTGELFF. The CDR3 region has the DNA TGTGCCAGCAGCATCGGACTAGCGGGGACCACCGGGGAGCTGTTTTTT.

The rearrangement uses TRBV5-4 and TRBJ2-1; 14 bases are shared with TRBD2. The CDR3 is 15 amino acids. CDR1 SGHNT and CDR2 YYREEE come from the germline V gene (reference sequence). The J segment lost 8 bases and the V segment lost 4 bases, leaving 5 bases of the junction unmatched. As DNA, the CDR3 is TGTGCCAGCAGCCTGACTAGCGGGAGGGCCCATGAGCAGTTCTTC. Its translation: CASSLTSGRAHEQFF.

The chain combines TRBV28 with TRBJ2-7; the D gene could be TRBD1 or TRBD2 (5 bases each). With 3 bases removed from V and 3 bases from J, the gap between germline ends came to 21 bases. Germline CDR1 is MDHEN and CDR2 is SYDVKM. This CDR3 is 17 amino acids long. Written as DNA, the CDR3 is TGTGCCAGCAGTTTGGCCGGAGCAGGGACCTCCTACTACGAGCAGTACTTC. This translates into CASSLAGAGTSYYEQYF.

CDR3: CASSLGAGRGPYEQYF. The DNA for the CDR3 is TGTGCCAGCAGCTTAGGGGCAGGCAGGGGGCCCTACGAGCAGTACTTC. The chain employs TRBV11-2 and TRBJ2-7, with 8 bases that match TRBD1. The V segment lost 1 base and the J segment 2 bases; nucleotides outside the gene matches: 7. The CDR3 covers 16 residues. Germline V CDR1 and CDR2: SGHAT, FQNNGV.

This clone was picked up a small number of times. V gene TRBV6-5 combines with J gene TRBJ1-5; D not certain. The CDR3 loop spans 15 amino acids. V was shortened by 0 bases and J by 5 bases, with 11 bases between the two germline ends. Germline lookup yields CDR1 MNHEY and CDR2 SVGAGI. The CDR3 sequence: CASSYSKGSYQPQHF. CDR3 DNA sequence: TGTGCCAGCAGTTACTCGAAAGGGTCTTATCAGCCCCAGCATTTT.

The CDR3, as DNA: TGTGCCAGCAGTCCTACGGCGGCGAACACTGAAGCTTTCTTT. Its protein is CASSPTAANTEAFF. V and J are TRBV6-6 and TRBJ1-1; no reliable D call. The V end lost 5 bases, the J end lost 1 base, and 11 bases lay between the germline ends. This CDR3 contains 14 residues. Germline lookup yields CDR1 MNHNY and CDR2 SVGAGI (reference sequence).

The chain carries TRBV28 and TRBJ2-2; D is undetermined. V was trimmed by 2 bases and J by 7 bases, leaving 5 bases between them. The CDR3 has 12 amino acids. Germline values: CDR1 MDHEN, CDR2 SYDVKM. The CDR3 nucleotides are TGTGCCAGCAGTTTAGCTAGCGGGGAGCTGTTTTTT. This translates into CASSLASGELFF.

The V gene is TRBV18, the J gene TRBJ2-7, with 9 positions matching TRBD2. The CDR3 runs to 14 residues. Trimming took 3 bases from V and 4 from J; bases not matched to a gene: 4. Germline lookup yields CDR1 KGHSH and CDR2 LQKENI. The CDR3 DNA follows: TGTGCCAGCTCACCGAGCGGGAGGACGTACGAGCAGTACTTC. This codes for CASSPSGRTYEQYF.

The chain carries TRBV10-3 and TRBJ2-1, with 8 bases identical to TRBD2. From germline, CDR1 is ENHRY and CDR2 SYGVKD. The CDR3 extends over 17 amino acids. The V and J ends lost 6 bases and 0 bases, in that order; junction bases with no gene match: 10. The CDR3 reads CAISAVGLVRSYNEQFF. The CDR3 nucleotides are TGTGCCATCAGCGCGGTGGGACTAGTGCGCTCCTACAATGAGCAGTTCTTC.

V is TRBV30 and J is TRBJ2-3, with D perhaps TRBD2 (6 bases). Looked up from germline, CDR1 is GTSNPN and CDR2 is SVGIG (reference sequence). V lost 2 bases to trimming and J lost 2 bases, with 11 bases between them. The CDR3 has 14 amino acids. The CDR3 protein is CAWSNGGFTDTQYF. The CDR3 DNA sequence: TGTGCCTGGAGTAACGGGGGATTCACAGATACGCAGTATTTT.

The chain is built from TRBV7-8 and TRBJ1-5; no reliable D call. CDR1 is SGHVS, CDR2 FQNEAQ, per germline. V lost 0 bases, J lost 7 bases, and 16 bases lay in between. This CDR3 has 16 residues. The CDR3 region has the DNA TGTGCCAGCAGCTTAGCCGAGAGGTCGAGGGAACAGCCCCAGCATTTT. Its translation is CASSLAERSREQPQHF.

CDR3 bases: TGCGCCAGCAGCCCCGGTCAGCTAAATTCACCCCTCCACTTT. Its protein product is CASSPGQLNSPLHF. V is TRBV4-1 and J is TRBJ1-6; D not certain. Germline values: CDR1 MGHRA, CDR2 YSYEKL. The CDR3 is 14 residues long. The V and J ends lost 4 bases and 7 bases respectively, with 11 bases between them.

This clone has only one observation. The chain links TRBV6-4 to TRBJ2-1; 12 positions agree with TRBD2. The CDR3 loop spans 14 amino acids. Germline V gene sequence: CDR1 MRHNA, CDR2 SNTAGT. V gave up 5 bases and J gave up 9 bases; unmatched junction bases: 5. In DNA, the CDR3 is TGTGCCAGCAGTTGGACTAGCGGGGATAGTGAGCAGTTCTTC. Protein product: CASSWTSGDSEQFF.

The chain recombines TRBV18 with TRBJ2-7; D is uncertain. CDR1 is KGHSH and CDR2 is LQKENI in the germline V gene. The ends were cut back, 0 bases at V and 1 base at J, with 13 bases in the middle. The CDR3 extends over 16 amino acids. CDR3 sequence reads: CASSPPSGSLSYEQYF. The CDR3 DNA reads TGTGCCAGCTCACCACCGTCCGGATCTTTATCCTACGAGCAGTACTTC.

V usage is TRBV9 and J usage is TRBJ1-2; 9 bases align to TRBD1. The ends lost 4 bases at V and 7 bases at J; junction bases unmatched: 5. CDR3 size: 13 residues. Germline V CDR1 and CDR2: SGDLS, YYNGEE. CDR3 loop: CASSPGQGFGYTF. CDR3 in DNA: TGTGCCAGCAGCCCGGGACAGGGATTTGGCTACACCTTC.

The chain couples TRBV7-2 to TRBJ2-3; 9 bases agree with TRBD2. J was trimmed by 4 bases and V by 0 bases; bases with no gene match: 5. This CDR3 is built from 16 residues. Germline assignment: CDR1 SGHTA and CDR2 FQGNSA. CDR3 DNA sequence: TGTGCCAGCAGCTTAGCTAGCGGGAGTTGGTCAGATACGCAGTATTTT. Translated: CASSLASGSWSDTQYF. The full variable domain, rest sourced from reference TRBV7-2 and TRBJ2-3, is GAGVSQSPSNKVTEKGKDVELRCDPISGHTALYWYRQSLGQGLEFLIYFQGNSAPDKSGLPSDRFSAERTGGSVSTLTIQRTQQEDSAVYLCASSLASGSWSDTQYFGPGTRLTVL.

This chain uses TRBV19 with TRBJ1-2; D is unclear. This CDR3 region has 12 residues. The V gene lost 8 bases and the J gene lost 2 bases, with 9 bases spanning the gap. The germline V gene encodes CDR1 LNHDA and CDR2 SQIVND (reference sequence). CDR3 in amino acids: CASVRGNYGYTF. The CDR3 nucleotides are TGTGCCAGTGTCCGGGGAAACTATGGCTACACCTTC.

The rearrangement joins TRBV7-6 to TRBJ2-3; D might be TRBD1 or TRBD2, each matching 5 bases. CDR1 is SGHVS and CDR2 is FNYEAQ in the germline V gene. This CDR3 contains 13 residues. Trimming cost V 5 bases and J 4 bases, with 10 bases left between them. CDR3: CASSGDLADTQYF. CDR3 nucleotide sequence: TGTGCCAGCAGCGGGGACCTCGCAGATACGCAGTATTTT.

V is TRBV7-3 and J is TRBJ2-3; D is ambiguous. CDR1 is SGHTA, CDR2 FQGTGA, per germline. Between the trimmed V and J ends, which lost 5 bases and 7 bases, there was a span of 10 bases. CDR3 length: 12 amino acids. The CDR3 DNA sequence: TGTGCCAGCAGCCCAACTGGGCATACGCAGTATTTT. It codes for CASSPTGHTQYF.

Only one count was recorded for this clone. CDR3 DNA sequence: TGTGCCAGCAGCCCTCAGGGCTCCTACGAGCAGTACTTC. It codes for CASSPQGSYEQYF. The chain is built from TRBV5-4 and TRBJ2-7, with D possibly matching TRBD1 (5 bases). CDR1 is SGHNT and CDR2 is YYREEE in the germline V gene (reference sequence). The CDR3 length is 13 residues. Trimming left V 4 bases short and J 0 bases short, with 8 bases between.

The V and J genes are TRBV29-1 and TRBJ2-1; 11 bases are a match to TRBD2. The CDR3 consists of 16 residues. The trim removed 3 bases at V and 0 bases at J, leaving 4 bases unmatched. Per the germline V gene, CDR1 is SQVTM and CDR2 is ANQGSEA. CDR3: CSVDSGRGDSYNEQFF. The CDR3 DNA sequence: TGCAGCGTTGATAGCGGGAGGGGTGACTCCTACAATGAGCAGTTCTTC.

The chain recombines TRBV7-9 with TRBJ1-1; the match to TRBD1 covers 7 bases. The length of the CDR3 is 14 residues. The V and J ends lost 4 bases and 7 bases, in that order; junction bases with no gene match: 9. Germline V gene lookup returns CDR1 SEHNR and CDR2 FQNEAQ (reference sequence). The CDR3 DNA reads TGTGCCAGCAGCTCCTCCGGGACAGAGAATGAAGCTTTCTTT. Translating gives CASSSSGTENEAFF. The full variable domain, its missing parts supplied by reference TRBV7-9 and TRBJ1-1, is DTGVSQNPRHKITKRGQNVTFRCDPISEHNRLYWYRQTLGQGPEFLTYFQNEAQLEKSRLLSDRFSAERPKGSFSTLEIQRTEQGDSAMYLCASSSSGTENEAFFGQGTRLTVV.

The chain carries TRBV7-2 and TRBJ2-5, with 7 bases aligning to TRBD1. Trimming cost V 5 bases and J 7 bases; bases outside gene matches: 10. Germline CDR1 reads SGHTA; CDR2 reads FQGNSA. The CDR3 length is 14 residues. Written as DNA, the CDR3 is TGTGCCAGCAGCCCTGGACAGGCTCCACGGACCCAGTACTTC. Translation: CASSPGQAPRTQYF. Variable domain in full (rest from reference TRBV7-2 and TRBJ2-5): GAGVSQSPSNKVTEKGKDVELRCDPISGHTALYWYRQSLGQGLEFLIYFQGNSAPDKSGLPSDRFSAERTGGSVSTLTIQRTQQEDSAVYLCASSPGQAPRTQYFGPGTRLLVL.

J is TRBJ1-4 and V is TRBV7-9; TRBD1 might be the D (5 bases). This CDR3 is built from 16 residues. V was cut by 0 bases and J by 4 bases, with 12 bases left in between. Germline CDR1 and CDR2: SEHNR and FQNEAQ (reference sequence). The CDR3: CASSLAEQGHNEKLFF. The CDR3 coding sequence is TGTGCCAGCAGCTTAGCCGAGCAGGGTCATAATGAAAAACTGTTTTTT.

This rearrangement joins TRBV29-1 to TRBJ2-3; no clear D. The V end lost 4 bases, the J end lost 5 bases, and 10 bases lay between the germline ends. Germline V gene lookup returns CDR1 SQVTM and CDR2 ANQGSEA. CDR3 length: 12 amino acids. The CDR3 here is CSVGQERDTQYF. CDR3 nucleotide sequence: TGCAGCGTTGGCCAGGAAAGAGATACGCAGTATTTT.